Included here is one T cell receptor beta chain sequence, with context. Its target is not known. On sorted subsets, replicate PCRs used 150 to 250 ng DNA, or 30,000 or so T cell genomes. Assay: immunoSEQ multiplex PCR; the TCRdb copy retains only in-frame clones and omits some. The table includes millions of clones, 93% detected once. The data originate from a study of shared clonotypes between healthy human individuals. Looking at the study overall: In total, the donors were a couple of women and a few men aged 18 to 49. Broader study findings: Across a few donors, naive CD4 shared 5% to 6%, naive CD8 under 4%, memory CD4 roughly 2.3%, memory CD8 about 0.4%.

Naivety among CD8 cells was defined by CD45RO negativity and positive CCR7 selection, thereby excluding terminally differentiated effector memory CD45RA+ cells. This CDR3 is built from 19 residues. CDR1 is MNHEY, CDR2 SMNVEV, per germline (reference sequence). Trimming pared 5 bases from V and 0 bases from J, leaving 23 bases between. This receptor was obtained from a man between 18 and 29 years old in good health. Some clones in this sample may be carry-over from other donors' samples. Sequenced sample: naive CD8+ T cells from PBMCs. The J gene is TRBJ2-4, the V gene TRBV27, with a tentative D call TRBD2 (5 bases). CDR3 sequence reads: CASSQLYPTGGLAKNIQYF. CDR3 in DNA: TGTGCCAGCAGTCAACTTTACCCAACCGGAGGACTAGCCAAAAACATTCAGTACTTC.